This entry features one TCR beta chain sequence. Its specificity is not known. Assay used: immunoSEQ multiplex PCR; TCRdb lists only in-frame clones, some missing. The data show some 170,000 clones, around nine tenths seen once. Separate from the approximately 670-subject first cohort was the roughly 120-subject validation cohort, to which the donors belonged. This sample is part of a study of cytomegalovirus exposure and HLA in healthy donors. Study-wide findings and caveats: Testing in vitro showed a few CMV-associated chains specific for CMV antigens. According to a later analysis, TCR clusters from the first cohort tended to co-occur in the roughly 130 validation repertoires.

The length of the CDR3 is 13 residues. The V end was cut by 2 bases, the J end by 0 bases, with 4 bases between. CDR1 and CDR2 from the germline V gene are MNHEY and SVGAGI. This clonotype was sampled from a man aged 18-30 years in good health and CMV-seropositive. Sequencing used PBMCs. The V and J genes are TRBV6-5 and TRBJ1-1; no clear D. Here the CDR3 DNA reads TGTGCCAGCAGTTACCAGATGAACACTGAAGCTTTCTTT. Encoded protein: CASSYQMNTEAFF.